A selection of T cell receptor beta chains follows, all from one sample in a study of T cells after yellow fever vaccination. TCRdb ran MiXCR on the 5' RACE reads and lists one entry per CDR3 protein. Seen here are about 320,000 distinct CDR3 sequences, roughly 4.3% observed once, and the top ten hold approximately 19%. Sequenced here: PBMCs, sampled 15 days after the yellow fever booster vaccination. These receptors were taken from a man younger than 30 who received the YFV17D yellow fever vaccine. Each CDR3 is given with its conserved first and last residue. A D gene is named only where the DNA matches it firmly. Not every row has a clone size; where given, it reads once, few, many or a size class.

v_call	clone_size	d_call	j_call	cdr3_aa	cdr3_nt
TRBV29-1	many	-	TRBJ1-1	CSAVGDTEAFF	TGCAGCGCCGTGGGGGACACTGAAGCTTTCTTT
TRBV2	few	-	TRBJ2-3	CALVSRETDTQYF	TGTGCCCTTGTTTCTCGGGAAACAGATACGCAGTATTTT
TRBV30	-	TRBD1	TRBJ2-7	CAWRATGYYEQYF	TGTGCCTGGAGGGCGACAGGGTACTACGAGCAGTACTTC
TRBV5-1	-	-	TRBJ2-7	CASSSAIGDYEQYF	TGCGCCAGCAGCTCTGCCATTGGGGACTACGAGCAGTACTTC
TRBV4-1	many	TRBD1	TRBJ2-2	CASSPTGTANTGELFF	TGCGCCAGCAGTCCTACCGGGACAGCGAACACCGGGGAGCTGTTTTTT
TRBV7-9	many	-	TRBJ1-5	CASSDQSGQPQHF	TGTGCCAGCAGCGACCAGAGCGGTCAGCCCCAGCATTTT
TRBV11-2	-	TRBD2	TRBJ2-7	CASSLVTRGGLYEQYF	TGTGCCAGCAGCTTAGTTACCCGGGGGGGTCTCTACGAGCAGTACTTC
TRBV20-1	few	-	TRBJ1-5	CSARDRSFTNQPQHF	TGCAGTGCTAGAGATCGGAGCTTCACCAATCAGCCCCAGCATTTT
TRBV4-3	few	TRBD1	TRBJ1-1	CASSQYGQGATEAFF	TGCGCCAGCAGCCAATACGGACAGGGGGCGACTGAAGCTTTCTTT
TRBV7-2	-	-	TRBJ2-7	CASRRLSTYEQYF	TGTGCCAGCAGACGACTTAGCACCTACGAGCAGTACTTC
TRBV7-3	few	-	TRBJ2-2	CASSLNVRSNTGELFF	TGTGCCAGCAGCTTAAACGTACGGTCGAACACCGGGGAGCTGTTTTTT
TRBV15	many	-	TRBJ2-1	CATSYKSFEQFF	TGTGCCACCAGCTATAAGTCGTTTGAGCAGTTCTTC
TRBV20-1	many	TRBD1	TRBJ1-2	CSARNRGIYGYTF	TGCAGTGCTAGAAACAGGGGCATCTATGGCTACACCTTC
TRBV12-3/TRBV12-4	many	TRBD1	TRBJ2-3	CASTRDRGGPDTQYF	TGTGCCAGCACCCGGGACAGGGGGGGCCCAGATACGCAGTATTTT
TRBV12-3/TRBV12-4	many	-	TRBJ1-1	CASSLVPEVITEAFF	TGTGCCAGCAGTTTAGTCCCCGAAGTGATCACTGAAGCTTTCTTT
TRBV3-1	many	TRBD1	TRBJ2-1	CASSRGTGDNEQFF	TGTGCCAGCAGCCGCGGGACAGGGGACAATGAGCAGTTCTTC
TRBV7-8	many	-	TRBJ1-2	CASSPGHDGYTF	TGTGCCAGCAGCCCCGGACACGATGGCTACACCTTC
TRBV25-1	-	-	TRBJ1-1	CASSDTGAGSVNTEAFF	TGTGCCAGCAGTGATACTGGGGCAGGCAGTGTGAACACTGAAGCTTTCTTT
TRBV3-1	few	TRBD1	TRBJ1-2	CASSQETGWVYGYTF	TGTGCCAGCAGCCAAGAGACAGGGTGGGTCTATGGCTACACCTTC
TRBV12-3/TRBV12-4	-	TRBD1	TRBJ1-5	CASSSGQGTQHF	TGTGCCAGCAGTTCGGGACAGGGCACCCAGCATTTT
TRBV20-1	many	-	TRBJ2-5	CSARAETPPWETQYF	TGCAGTGCTAGAGCGGAGACCCCCCCTTGGGAGACCCAGTACTTC
TRBV18	few	-	TRBJ2-7	CASSADSNSYEQYF	TGTGCCAGCTCGGCGGACAGTAACTCCTACGAGCAGTACTTC
TRBV4-3	few	TRBD2	TRBJ2-6	CASSPREGVSGANVLTF	TGCGCCAGCAGCCCCCGGGAGGGGGTCTCTGGGGCCAACGTCCTGACTTTC
TRBV6-1	many	-	TRBJ1-2	CASTEDVDYGYTF	TGTGCCAGCACCGAAGATGTCGACTATGGCTACACCTTC